This TCR beta chain was found in a study of cytomegalovirus exposure and HLA in healthy donors. General study results and limits: The majority of TCR sequences were rare, yet some public TCRs appeared in many donors.

With respect to this clone: The antigen remains unidentified.

Primers included in the PCR were 60 Vbeta and 13 Jbeta primers. TCRdb keeps only in-frame clones here, not all; method: immunoSEQ multiplex PCR. In total, the table holds some 200,000 clones. The germline V gene has CDR1 LNHDA and CDR2 SQIVND (reference sequence). Trimming left V 3 bases short and J 5 bases short, with 11 bases between. The CDR3 is 14 amino acids. The chain is built from TRBV19 and TRBJ1-3; unclear D gene. This TCR was recovered from a man aged 25 to 40 in good health and CMV-seronegative. Material for sequencing was PBMCs. The DNA of the CDR3 is TGTGCCAGTAGTATGTCGGGGAGGCGAAACACCATATATTTT. Protein: CASSMSGRRNTIYF.